Shown below are 5 T cell receptor beta chains from a single sample sequenced in a study of monozygotic twins with inflammatory bowel disease. TCRdb reanalyzed the 5' RACE reads, giving one entry per CDR3 protein sequence and no DNA. The repertoire table contains some 89,000 distinct CDR3 sequences. Sequencing was done on a sample of blood. All receptors derive from a human donor with ulcerative colitis or Crohn's disease, or a healthy co-twin of an affected twin (not recorded which).

The chain recombines TRBV18 with TRBJ1-1. The CDR3 length is 14 residues. From germline, CDR1 is KGHSH and CDR2 LQKENI. Here the CDR3 reads CASSPAQLNTEAFF.

The gene calls are TRBV3-1 and TRBJ2-7; no DNA is available, so the TRBD2 call from TCRdb remains unchecked. The CDR3 runs to 16 residues. CDR1 and CDR2 from the germline V gene are LGHDT and YNNKEL (reference sequence). CDR3 loop: CASSQVTASALDEQYF.

The rearrangement links TRBV11-1 to TRBJ1-2; the TCRdb call, TRBD1, lacks DNA for checking. Germline V CDR1 and CDR2: SGHAT, FQDESV (reference sequence). The CDR3 runs to 14 residues. This chain's CDR3 is CASSRQGADYGYTF.

The chain recombines TRBV7-8 with TRBJ1-5; the TCRdb D gene call, TRBD1, has no DNA to confirm it. CDR3 length equals 15 residues. CDR1 is SGHVS, CDR2 FQNEAQ, per germline. CDR3 loop: CASSLGPPGAQPQHF.

The rearrangement joins TRBV7-9 to TRBJ2-5. CDR1 is SEHNR, CDR2 FQNEAQ, per germline (reference sequence). This CDR3 has 13 residues. CDR3 region: CASSFRSWKTQYF. Full variable domain (remainder filled in from reference TRBV7-9 and TRBJ2-5): DTGVSQNPRHKITKRGQNVTFRCDPISEHNRLYWYRQTLGQGPEFLTYFQNEAQLEKSRLLSDRFSAERPKGSFSTLEIQRTEQGDSAMYLCASSFRSWKTQYFGPGTRLLVL.